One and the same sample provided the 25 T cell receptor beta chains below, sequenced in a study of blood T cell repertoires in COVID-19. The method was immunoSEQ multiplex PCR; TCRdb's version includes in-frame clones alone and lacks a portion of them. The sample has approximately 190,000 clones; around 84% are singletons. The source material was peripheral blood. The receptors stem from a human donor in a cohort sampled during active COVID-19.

CDR3 coding DNA: TGTGCCACCAGTGCTAGCGGGACAGATACGCAGTATTTT. Encoded protein: CATSASGTDTQYF. V and J are TRBV24-1 and TRBJ2-3; TRBD2 agrees at 8 bases. The CDR3 spans 13 residues. Germline V gene sequence: CDR1 KGHDR, CDR2 SFDVKD. Trimming at V came to 5 bases and at J to 3 bases, leaving 0 bases not matched to a gene.

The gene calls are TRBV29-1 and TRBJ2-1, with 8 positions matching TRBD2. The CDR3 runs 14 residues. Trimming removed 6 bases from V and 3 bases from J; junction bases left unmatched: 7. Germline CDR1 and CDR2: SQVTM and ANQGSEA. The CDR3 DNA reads TGCAGCGTAGCAACTAGCGGTCACTACAATGAGCAGTTCTTC. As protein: CSVATSGHYNEQFF.

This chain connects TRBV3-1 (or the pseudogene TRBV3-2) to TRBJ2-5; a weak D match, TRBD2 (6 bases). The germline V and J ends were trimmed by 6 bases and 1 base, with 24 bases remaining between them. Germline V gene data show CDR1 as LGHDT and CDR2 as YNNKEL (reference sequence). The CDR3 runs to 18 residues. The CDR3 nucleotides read TGTGCCAGCAGTCGTCTCCCCGGAGGGCCCTCGGTCCAAGAGACCCAGTACTTC. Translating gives CASSRLPGGPSVQETQYF.

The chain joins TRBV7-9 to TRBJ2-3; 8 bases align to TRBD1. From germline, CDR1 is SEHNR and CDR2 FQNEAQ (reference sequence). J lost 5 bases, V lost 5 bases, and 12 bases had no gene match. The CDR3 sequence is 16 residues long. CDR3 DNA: TGTGCCAGCAGCCCCGGGACAGGCAGTTTCCAAGATACGCAGTATTTT. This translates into CASSPGTGSFQDTQYF.

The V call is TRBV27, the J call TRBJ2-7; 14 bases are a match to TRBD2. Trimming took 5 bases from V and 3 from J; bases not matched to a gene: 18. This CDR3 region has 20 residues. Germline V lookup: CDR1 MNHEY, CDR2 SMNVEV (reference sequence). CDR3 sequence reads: CASSPQPSRVGLAGDYEQYF. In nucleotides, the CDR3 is TGTGCCAGCAGTCCCCAACCATCCAGGGTGGGACTAGCGGGAGACTACGAGCAGTACTTC.

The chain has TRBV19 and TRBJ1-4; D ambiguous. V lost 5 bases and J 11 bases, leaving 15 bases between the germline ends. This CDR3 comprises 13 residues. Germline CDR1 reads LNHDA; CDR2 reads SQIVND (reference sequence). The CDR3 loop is CASSPRSPEKLFF. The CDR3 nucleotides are TGTGCCAGTAGTCCACGAAGTCCCGAGAAACTGTTTTTT.

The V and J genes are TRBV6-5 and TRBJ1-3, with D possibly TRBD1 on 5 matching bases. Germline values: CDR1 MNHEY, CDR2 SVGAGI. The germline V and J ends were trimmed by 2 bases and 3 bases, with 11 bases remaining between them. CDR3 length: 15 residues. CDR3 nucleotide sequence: TGTGCCAGCAGTTACAGGGGTCTTTATGGAAACACCATATATTTT. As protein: CASSYRGLYGNTIYF.

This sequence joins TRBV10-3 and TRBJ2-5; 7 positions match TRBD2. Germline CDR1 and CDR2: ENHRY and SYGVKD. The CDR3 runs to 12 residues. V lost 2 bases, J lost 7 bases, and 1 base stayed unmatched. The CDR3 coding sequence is TGTGCCATCAGTGAGCGGGGGGTGACCCAGTACTTC. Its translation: CAISERGVTQYF.

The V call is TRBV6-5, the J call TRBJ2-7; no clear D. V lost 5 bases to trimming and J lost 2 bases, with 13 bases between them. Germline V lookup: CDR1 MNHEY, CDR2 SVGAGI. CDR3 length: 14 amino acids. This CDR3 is CASSTLGQAYEQYF. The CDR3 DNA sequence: TGTGCCAGCAGTACCCTGGGCCAAGCCTACGAGCAGTACTTC.

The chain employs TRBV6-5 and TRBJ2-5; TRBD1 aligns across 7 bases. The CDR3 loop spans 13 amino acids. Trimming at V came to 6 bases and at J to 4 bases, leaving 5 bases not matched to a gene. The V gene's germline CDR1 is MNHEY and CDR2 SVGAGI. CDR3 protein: CASRPTGRETQYF. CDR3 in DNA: TGTGCCAGCAGACCGACAGGGAGAGAGACCCAGTACTTC.

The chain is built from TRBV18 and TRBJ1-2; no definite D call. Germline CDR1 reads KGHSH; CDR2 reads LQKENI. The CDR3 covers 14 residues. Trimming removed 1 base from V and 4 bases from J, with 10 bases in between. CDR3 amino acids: CASSPRGLAYGYTF. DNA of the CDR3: TGTGCCAGCTCACCACGTGGCCTGGCCTATGGCTACACCTTC.

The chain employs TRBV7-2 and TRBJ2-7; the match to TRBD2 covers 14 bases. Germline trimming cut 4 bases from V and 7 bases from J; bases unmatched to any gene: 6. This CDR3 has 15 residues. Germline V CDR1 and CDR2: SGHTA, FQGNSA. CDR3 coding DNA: TGTGCCAGCAGCTATCGACTAGCGGGAGGGCCAGAGCAGTACTTC. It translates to CASSYRLAGGPEQYF.

The CDR3 nucleotides read TGCGCCAGCAGCTTTACAGGATCACGGGACACTGAAGCTTTCTTT. Protein: CASSFTGSRDTEAFF. The V and J genes are TRBV5-1 and TRBJ1-1; D perhaps matches TRBD1 (5 bases). With 2 bases removed from V and 3 bases from J, the gap between germline ends came to 14 bases. The CDR3 is 15 residues long. CDR1 and CDR2 from the germline V gene are SGHRS and YFSETQ.

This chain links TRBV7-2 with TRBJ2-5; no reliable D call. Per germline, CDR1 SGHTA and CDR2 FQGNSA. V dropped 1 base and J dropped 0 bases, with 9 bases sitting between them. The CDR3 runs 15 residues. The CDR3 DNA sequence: TGTGCCAGCAGCTTAGTCGCGTCGTACCAAGAGACCCAGTACTTC. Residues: CASSLVASYQETQYF. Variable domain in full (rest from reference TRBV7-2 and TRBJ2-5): GAGVSQSPSNKVTEKGKDVELRCDPISGHTALYWYRQSLGQGLEFLIYFQGNSAPDKSGLPSDRFSAERTGGSVSTLTIQRTQQEDSAVYLCASSLVASYQETQYFGPGTRLLVL.

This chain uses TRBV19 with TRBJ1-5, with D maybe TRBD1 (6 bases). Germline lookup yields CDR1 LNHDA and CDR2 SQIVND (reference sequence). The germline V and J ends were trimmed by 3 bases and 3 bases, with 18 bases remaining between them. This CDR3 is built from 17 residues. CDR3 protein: CASSIYGRGGDNQPQHF. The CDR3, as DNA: TGTGCCAGTAGTATTTATGGCCGAGGGGGTGACAATCAGCCCCAGCATTTT.

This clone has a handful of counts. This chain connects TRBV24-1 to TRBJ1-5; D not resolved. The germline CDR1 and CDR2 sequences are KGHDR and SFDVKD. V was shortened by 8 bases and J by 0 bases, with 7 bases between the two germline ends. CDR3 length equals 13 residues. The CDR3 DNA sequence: TGTGCCACCAACCACTATAGCAATCAGCCCCAGCATTTT. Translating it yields CATNHYSNQPQHF.

In DNA, the CDR3 is TGCGCCAGCAGCCGAGGACAGACGAACACTGAAGCTTTCTTT. Its translation is CASSRGQTNTEAFF. The chain carries TRBV4-1 and TRBJ1-1; maybe TRBD1 (6 bases). Germline-derived CDR1 and CDR2 are MGHRA and YSYEKL. This CDR3 comprises 14 residues. V was pared by 4 bases and J by 1 base, with 10 bases between.

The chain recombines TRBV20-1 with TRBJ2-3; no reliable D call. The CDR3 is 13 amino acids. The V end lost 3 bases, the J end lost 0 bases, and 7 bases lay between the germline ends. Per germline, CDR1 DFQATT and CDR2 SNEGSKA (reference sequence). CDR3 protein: CSASQFSTDTQYF. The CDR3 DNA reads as TGCAGTGCTAGTCAGTTTAGCACAGATACGCAGTATTTT.

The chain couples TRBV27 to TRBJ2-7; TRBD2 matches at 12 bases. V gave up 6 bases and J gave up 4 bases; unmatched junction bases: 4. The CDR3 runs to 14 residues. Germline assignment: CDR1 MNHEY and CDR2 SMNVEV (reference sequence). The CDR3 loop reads CASRRLAGDYEQYF. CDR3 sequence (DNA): TGTGCCAGCAGAAGACTAGCGGGAGATTACGAGCAGTACTTC.

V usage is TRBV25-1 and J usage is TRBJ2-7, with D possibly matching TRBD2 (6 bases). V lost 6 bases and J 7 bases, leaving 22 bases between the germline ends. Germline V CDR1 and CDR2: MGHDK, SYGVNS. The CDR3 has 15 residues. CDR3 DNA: TGTGCCAGCAGCCCCAAGGTGGGGGGACCCCGGGAGCAGTACTTC. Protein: CASSPKVGGPREQYF.

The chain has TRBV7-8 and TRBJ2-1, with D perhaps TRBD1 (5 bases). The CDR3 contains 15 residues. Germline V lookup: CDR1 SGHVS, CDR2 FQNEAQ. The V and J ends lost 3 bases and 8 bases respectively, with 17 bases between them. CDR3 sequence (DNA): TGTGCCAGCAGCTTCCGAGGACAACTTTGGGATGAGCAGTTCTTC. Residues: CASSFRGQLWDEQFF.

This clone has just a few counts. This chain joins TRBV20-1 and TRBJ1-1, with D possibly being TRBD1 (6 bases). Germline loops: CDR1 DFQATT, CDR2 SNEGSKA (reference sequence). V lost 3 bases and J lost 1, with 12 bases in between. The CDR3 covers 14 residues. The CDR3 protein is CSASPQGANTEAFF. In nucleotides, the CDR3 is TGCAGTGCTAGTCCACAGGGCGCGAACACTGAAGCTTTCTTT.

The DNA of the CDR3 is TGTGCCAGCAGTAGGGGACTATTCCCCAATGAGCAGTTCTTC. This gives the protein CASSRGLFPNEQFF. The chain combines TRBV6-6 with TRBJ2-1; 7 bases agree with TRBD2. This CDR3 contains 14 residues. The V segment lost 5 bases and the J segment 6 bases; nucleotides outside the gene matches: 7. Germline V gene data show CDR1 as MNHNY and CDR2 as SVGAGI (reference sequence).

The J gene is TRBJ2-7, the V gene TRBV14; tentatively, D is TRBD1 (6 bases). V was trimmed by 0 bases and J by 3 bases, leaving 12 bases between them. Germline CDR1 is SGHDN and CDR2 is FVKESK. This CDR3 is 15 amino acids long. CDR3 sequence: CASSQDRDNRYEQYF. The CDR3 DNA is TGTGCCAGCAGCCAAGATCGGGACAACCGCTACGAGCAGTACTTC.

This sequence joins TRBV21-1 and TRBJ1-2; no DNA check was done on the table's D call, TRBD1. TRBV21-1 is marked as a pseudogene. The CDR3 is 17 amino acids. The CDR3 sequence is CASSPRTGLFTNYGYTF. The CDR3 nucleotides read TGTGCCAGCAGCCCCCGGACAGGGCTTTTCACTAACTATGGCTACACCTTC.